The rows below give T cell receptor beta chains drawn from one sample of a study of T cell repertoires in cytomegalovirus infection. Antigen specificity for these receptors is unknown. TCRdb reprocessed the reads via MiXCR and lists one record per CDR3 protein. This sample carries about 700,000 distinct CDR3 sequences, around a third of them seen once, and the ten largest clones take 18%. The sequences come from cultured PBMCs, collected from culture after CMV antigen stimulation. Receptor source: a human donor in good health (CMV status not recorded). Some clones in this sample may be carry-over from other donors' samples. Both conserved end residues are part of each CDR3. D genes are given only for firm matches. Some rows mark clone size as missing; the rest say once, few, many or name a class of expanded clone.

CASSAGDTHYEQYF,TGTGCCAGCAGTGCCGGAGACACGCACTACGAGCAGTACTTC,few,14,TRBV28,TRBJ2-7,NA
CASSIAGHTEAFF,TGTGCCAGTAGTATAGCGGGGCACACTGAAGCTTTCTTT,NA,13,TRBV19,TRBJ1-1,NA
CASSQMTENEKLFF,TGTGCCAGCTCCCAGATGACAGAGAATGAAAAACTGTTTTTT,NA,14,TRBV18,TRBJ1-4,NA
CASSDGTRRSQYF,TGTGCCAGCAGTGACGGGACACGCCGAAGCCAGTACTTC,few,13,TRBV2,TRBJ2-7,NA
CASTPGLAGGRETQYF,TGTGCCAGCACCCCTGGGCTAGCGGGAGGGAGAGAGACCCAGTACTTC,many,16,TRBV7-2,TRBJ2-5,TRBD2
CASSPRTAGGTQYF,TGTGCCAGTAGTCCTAGGACGGCCGGTGGGACCCAGTACTTC,NA,14,TRBV19,TRBJ2-5,NA
CASSSLNTDTQYF,TGTGCCAGCAGTTCTCTTAACACAGATACGCAGTATTTT,many,13,TRBV7-2,TRBJ2-3,NA
CASSLARLAGPYNEQFF,TGTGCCAGCAGCTTAGCGCGGCTAGCGGGACCATACAATGAGCAGTTCTTC,few,17,TRBV7-8,TRBJ2-1,TRBD2
CASRPFAFGNSPLHF,TGTGCCAGCAGGCCTTTCGCGTTCGGTAATTCACCCCTCCACTTT,NA,15,TRBV6-5,TRBJ1-6,NA
CASSHTRDRVYNEQFF,TGTGCCAGCAGCCACACACGGGACAGGGTCTACAATGAGCAGTTCTTC,NA,16,TRBV14,TRBJ2-1,TRBD1
CASARGSQDVLTF,TGTGCCAGCGCAAGGGGGTCACAGGACGTCCTGACTTTC,few,13,TRBV4-2,TRBJ2-6,NA
CASSSGLILSGNTISF,TGTGCCAGCAGTTCAGGACTGATACTCTCTGGAAACACCATATCTTTT,once,16,TRBV12-3/TRBV12-4,TRBJ1-3,NA
CAAGRGGVPQHF,TGTGCCGCGGGGCGGGGAGGAGTGCCCCAGCATTTT,few,12,TRBV7-4,TRBJ1-5,NA
CASSPDLQETQYF,TGTGCCAGCAGTCCGGACTTACAAGAGACCCAGTACTTC,NA,13,TRBV7-8,TRBJ2-5,NA
CATSDTRDLSSEQFF,TGTGCCACCAGTGATACGAGGGACTTATCTTCTGAGCAGTTCTTC,NA,15,TRBV24-1,TRBJ2-1,NA
CASSPAGPTYNEQFF,TGTGCCAGCAGCCCGGCGGGGCCGACCTACAATGAGCAGTTCTTC,NA,15,TRBV7-2,TRBJ2-1,NA